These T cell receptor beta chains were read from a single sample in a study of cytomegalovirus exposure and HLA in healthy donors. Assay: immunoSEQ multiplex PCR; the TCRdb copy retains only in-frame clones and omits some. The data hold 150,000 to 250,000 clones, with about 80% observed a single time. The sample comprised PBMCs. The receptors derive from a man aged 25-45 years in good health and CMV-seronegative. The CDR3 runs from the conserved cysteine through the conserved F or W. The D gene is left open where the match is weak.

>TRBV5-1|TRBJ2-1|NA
TGCGCCAGCAGCTTGGGGGCTGGCTTCAATGAGCAGTTCTTC
CASSLGAGFNEQFF
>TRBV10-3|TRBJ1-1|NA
TGTGCCATCAGTGAGTCGGCGCGGGTTGAAGCTTTCTTT
CAISESARVEAFF
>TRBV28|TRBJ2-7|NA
TGTGCCAGCAGCGTGCGGGAACCGGAGCAGTACTTC
CASSVREPEQYF
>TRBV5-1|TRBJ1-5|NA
TGCGCCAGCAGCGTTACAGGGTCGGAGGATCAGCCCCAGCATTTT
CASSVTGSEDQPQHF
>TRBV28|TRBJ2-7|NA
TGTGCCAGCAGTTCTCATGGGGGGAGATACGAGCAGTACTTC
CASSSHGGRYEQYF
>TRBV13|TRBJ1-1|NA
TGTGCCAGCAGCTTTCGGACACAGGGCACTGAGGCTTTCTTT
CASSFRTQGTEAFF
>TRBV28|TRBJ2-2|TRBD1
TGTGCCAGCAGAATCTGGGAGACAGGGGGTATGGCGGGAAACACCGGGGAGCTGTTTTTT
CASRIWETGGMAGNTGELFF
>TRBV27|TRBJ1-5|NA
TGTGCCAGCACCCCGCGGTGGGGCATTGGCAATCAGCCCCAGCATTTT
CASTPRWGIGNQPQHF
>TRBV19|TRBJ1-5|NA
TGTGCCAGTAGTATGGTGTCACTAAATAGCAATCAGCCCCAGCATTTT
CASSMVSLNSNQPQHF
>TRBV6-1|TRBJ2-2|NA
TGTGCCATCCCAGGGGACACCGGGGAGCTGTTTTTT
CAIPGDTGELFF